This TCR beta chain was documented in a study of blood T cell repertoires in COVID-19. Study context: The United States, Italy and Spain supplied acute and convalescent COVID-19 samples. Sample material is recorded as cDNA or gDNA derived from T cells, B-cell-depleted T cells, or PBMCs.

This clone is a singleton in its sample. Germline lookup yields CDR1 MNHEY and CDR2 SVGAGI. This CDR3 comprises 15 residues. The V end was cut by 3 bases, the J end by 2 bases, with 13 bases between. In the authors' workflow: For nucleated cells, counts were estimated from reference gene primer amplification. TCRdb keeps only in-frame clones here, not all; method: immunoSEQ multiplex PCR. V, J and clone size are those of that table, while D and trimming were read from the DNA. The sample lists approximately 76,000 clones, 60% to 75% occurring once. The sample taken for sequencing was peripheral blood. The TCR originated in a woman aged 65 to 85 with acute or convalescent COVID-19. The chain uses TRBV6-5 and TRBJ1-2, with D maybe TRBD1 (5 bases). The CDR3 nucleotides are TGTGCCAGCAGTTATGGTCTGGGGCAGAACTATGGCTACACCTTC. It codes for CASSYGLGQNYGYTF.